The 26 T cell receptor beta chains given below trace back to one sample, sequenced in a study of naive and memory T cell subsets. A UMI-containing oligonucleotide was joined by 3' ligation to the TCR cDNA template. The SP2 primer and nested alpha and beta constant region primers amplified ligated cDNA in four rounds. TCRdb called the UMI-ligation and nested PCR reads again in MiXCR, with one record for every CDR3 protein. The table includes 25,000 to 30,000 distinct CDR3 sequences, around 4.9% detected once. The sequenced material came from blood. These receptors all come from an adult in good health.

The chain couples TRBV5-4 to TRBJ2-4, with 10 positions matching TRBD2. After removal of 2 bases from V and 13 bases from J, the junction contained 12 bases not matched to a gene. Germline-derived CDR1 and CDR2 are SGHNT and YYREEE (reference sequence). The CDR3 is 15 residues long. CDR3 residues: CASSFYGLAGVDQYF. The CDR3 bases are TGTGCCAGCAGCTTCTACGGTCTAGCGGGAGTAGACCAGTACTTC.

This clonotype ranks as medium-sized. V is TRBV29-1 and J is TRBJ2-7, with D maybe TRBD2 (6 bases). Trimming left V 0 bases short and J 2 bases short, with 11 bases between. Germline lookup yields CDR1 SQVTM and CDR2 ANQGSEA. CDR3 length: 14 amino acids. CDR3 nucleotide sequence: TGCAGCGTTGAAGATCACGGGGGTACCTACGAGCAGTACTTC. Its protein product is CSVEDHGGTYEQYF.

J is TRBJ2-1 and V is TRBV6-2 or TRBV6-3; tentative D call: TRBD2 (6 bases). Between the trimmed V and J ends, which lost 5 bases and 4 bases, there was a span of 21 bases. The CDR3 is 17 residues long. Per the germline V gene, CDR1 is MNHEY and CDR2 is SVGEGT. The CDR3 bases are TGTGCCAGCAGTCGCCGGGTTAGCGGAACAATTTACAATGAGCAGTTCTTC. Protein: CASSRRVSGTIYNEQFF.

This clonotype was detected ten times or more. The V gene is TRBV7-8, the J gene TRBJ2-7; no clear D gene. Germline V lookup: CDR1 SGHVS, CDR2 FQNEAQ. The CDR3 runs to 14 residues. V was shortened by 5 bases and J by 0 bases, with 11 bases between the two germline ends. The CDR3 is CASSPRTSSYEQYF. The CDR3 DNA follows: TGTGCCAGCAGCCCCAGAACAAGCTCCTACGAGCAGTACTTC.

This clonotype was counted at least ten times. The rearrangement joins TRBV12-3 or TRBV12-4 to TRBJ1-1, with 8 bases lining up with TRBD1. Trimming at V came to 5 bases and at J to 4 bases, leaving 6 bases not matched to a gene. The CDR3 sequence is 14 residues long. The CDR3 DNA follows: TGTGCCAGCAGTGCTCCGGGACAGGCCACTGAAGCTTTCTTT. Protein product: CASSAPGQATEAFF.

This clonotype has more than one count but fewer than ten. The genes are TRBV19 and TRBJ2-7, with 7 bases identical to TRBD1. CDR1 is LNHDA and CDR2 is SQIVND in the germline V gene (reference sequence). The CDR3 runs to 18 residues. Unmatched junction bases numbered 17, after V lost 4 bases and J lost 2 bases. The DNA of the CDR3 is TGTGCCAGTAGTACTAACCCCGACCCGGGACAGAGGACCTACGAGCAGTACTTC. It codes for CASSTNPDPGQRTYEQYF.

The V call is TRBV13, the J call TRBJ2-1; TRBD2 matches 7 bases. CDR1 is PRHDT, CDR2 FYEKMQ, per germline (reference sequence). This CDR3 region has 16 residues. V lost 1 base, J lost 8 bases, and 11 bases stayed unmatched. The CDR3, as DNA: TGTGCCAGCAGCTTAGTTAGCGGGCCCCTGGGCCATGAGCAGTTCTTC. Protein product: CASSLVSGPLGHEQFF.

In this sample, this clonotype turned up many times. This sequence joins TRBV6-5 and TRBJ2-3; D may be TRBD1 (7 bases). The CDR3 spans 15 residues. Trimming shortened V by 6 bases and J by 2 bases, and 15 bases separated the two germline ends. Germline-derived CDR1 and CDR2 are MNHEY and SVGAGI. CDR3 residues: CASSLSRGATDTQYF. CDR3 nucleotides: TGTGCCAGCAGCCTGAGCAGGGGGGCCACAGATACGCAGTATTTT.

The sample holds many counts of this clonotype. The chain carries TRBV27 and TRBJ2-1; tentatively, D is TRBD1 (6 bases). This CDR3 region has 16 residues. V was pared by 6 bases and J by 4 bases, with 19 bases between. CDR1 and CDR2 from the germline V gene are MNHEY and SMNVEV (reference sequence). The CDR3 sequence is CASRPGEWRSYNEQFF. The CDR3 nucleotides are TGTGCCAGCAGGCCAGGGGAATGGAGATCTTACAATGAGCAGTTCTTC.

This clonotype was counted ten times or more. This chain connects TRBV6-2 or TRBV6-3 to TRBJ1-1; possible D gene TRBD1, 5 bases. Germline CDR1 and CDR2: MNHEY and SVGEGT. The V end lost 3 bases, the J end lost 11 bases, and 13 bases lay between the germline ends. The CDR3 sequence is 12 residues long. CDR3 sequence: CASSYYRGDAFF. CDR3 DNA: TGTGCCAGCAGTTATTACCGAGGGGACGCTTTCTTT.

This clonotype came up many times. This chain joins TRBV7-2 and TRBJ2-5; D is unresolved. V dropped 0 bases and J dropped 3 bases, with 8 bases sitting between them. The germline CDR1 and CDR2 sequences are SGHTA and FQGNSA. This CDR3 has 14 amino acids. In nucleotides, the CDR3 is TGTGCCAGCAGCTTAGCGGGCCCCAAAGAGACCCAGTACTTC. It translates to CASSLAGPKETQYF.

This clonotype was counted ten times or more. The rearrangement uses TRBV7-9 and TRBJ1-1, with D perhaps matching TRBD1 (6 bases). The CDR3 sequence is 16 residues long. The V and J ends lost 4 bases and 1 base respectively, with 16 bases between them. Germline V gives CDR1 SEHNR, CDR2 FQNEAQ (reference sequence). DNA for the CDR3: TGTGCCAGCAGCTCCCTATGGGGGGCCAAGAACACTGAAGCTTTCTTT. The encoded protein is CASSSLWGAKNTEAFF.

In this sample, this clonotype turned up many times. The chain employs TRBV7-2 and TRBJ1-3; no definite D call. V was trimmed by 4 bases and J by 7 bases, leaving 11 bases between them. The germline V gene encodes CDR1 SGHTA and CDR2 FQGNSA. The CDR3 totals 13 residues. CDR3 DNA sequence: TGTGCCAGCAGCTCGGGGATCCAGAACACCATATATTTT. It is translated as CASSSGIQNTIYF. Looking up the rest from reference TRBV7-2 and TRBJ1-3 gives the full variable domain: GAGVSQSPSNKVTEKGKDVELRCDPISGHTALYWYRQSLGQGLEFLIYFQGNSAPDKSGLPSDRFSAERTGGSVSTLTIQRTQQEDSAVYLCASSSGIQNTIYFGEGSWLTVV.

By sample share, this clonotype is medium-sized (0.01 to 0.1%). J is TRBJ2-3 and V is TRBV29-1; 9 nucleotides agree with TRBD1. V was pared by 1 base and J by 2 bases, with 4 bases of the junction left unmatched. The CDR3 is 15 amino acids. Germline V lookup: CDR1 SQVTM, CDR2 ANQGSEA. CDR3 in amino acids: CSVEVDRGSTDTQYF. CDR3 in DNA: TGCAGCGTTGAAGTGGACAGGGGATCCACAGATACGCAGTATTTT.

The table lists this clonotype with many counts. V and J are TRBV7-9 and TRBJ2-2; TRBD1 matches at 8 bases. The germline gives CDR1 SEHNR, CDR2 FQNEAQ (reference sequence). The J segment lost 7 bases and the V segment lost 4 bases, leaving 14 bases of the junction unmatched. The CDR3 extends over 17 amino acids. The CDR3 bases are TGTGCCAGCAGCTCCCCCGGGGCAGGGGGCTTCGGCGGGGAGCTGTTTTTT. Translation: CASSSPGAGGFGGELFF.

There are a few counts of this clonotype. The V and J genes are TRBV6-2 or TRBV6-3 and TRBJ1-2, with 10 positions matching TRBD1. The CDR3 has 13 amino acids. CDR1 MNHEY and CDR2 SVGEGT come from the germline V gene. Germline trimming cut 8 bases from V and 2 bases from J; bases unmatched to any gene: 2. The CDR3 reads CASGDRGNYGYTF. In DNA, the CDR3 is TGTGCCAGCGGGGACAGGGGAAACTATGGCTACACCTTC.

By frequency in the sample, this clonotype is medium-sized. The chain combines TRBV5-1 with TRBJ2-1, with TRBD2 matching over 10 bases. Germline CDR1 is SGHRS and CDR2 is YFSETQ. The CDR3 extends over 17 amino acids. The V segment lost 1 base and the J segment 4 bases; nucleotides outside the gene matches: 8. The CDR3 nucleotides read TGCGCCAGCAGCTTGACTCTAGCGGGAGTAAATTACAATGAGCAGTTCTTC. Its protein is CASSLTLAGVNYNEQFF. Using reference TRBV5-1 and TRBJ2-1 for the parts outside the CDR3, the full variable domain is KAGVTQTPRYLIKTRGQQVTLSCSPISGHRSVSWYQQTPGQGLQFLFEYFSETQRNKGNFPGRFSGRQFSNSRSEMNVSTLELGDSALYLCASSLTLAGVNYNEQFFGPGTRLTVL.

There are many counts of this clonotype. The genes are TRBV7-9 and TRBJ2-7, with no clear D. CDR1 and CDR2 from the germline V gene are SEHNR and FQNEAQ (reference sequence). The length of the CDR3 is 12 residues. V dropped 5 bases and J dropped 1 base, with 6 bases sitting between them. The CDR3 protein is CASSPISYEQYF. The DNA of the CDR3 is TGTGCCAGCAGCCCCATTTCCTACGAGCAGTACTTC.

At least ten counts were recorded for this clonotype. The chain joins TRBV28 to TRBJ2-1, with TRBD1 matching over 10 bases. Germline V gives CDR1 MDHEN, CDR2 SYDVKM. With V trimmed by 2 bases and J by 7 bases, 2 bases remained unmatched. The CDR3 runs to 14 residues. As DNA, the CDR3 is TGTGCCAGCAGTTTACGGGACAGGGGAAATGAGCAGTTCTTC. Amino acid sequence: CASSLRDRGNEQFF.

For this clonotype: This may be a read error, as it is one base from a much larger clone. V usage is TRBV20-1 and J usage is TRBJ1-6, with a possible D match to TRBD1 (5 bases). V lost 6 bases and J 12 bases, leaving 21 bases between the germline ends. The CDR3 extends over 14 amino acids. The germline V gene has CDR1 DFQATT and CDR2 SNEGSKA (reference sequence). This chain's CDR3 is CSAPHGVRDLPLHF. The CDR3 DNA is TGCAGTGCCCCCCATGGGGTCCGGGACTTACCCCTCCACTTT.

The chain recombines TRBV5-6 with TRBJ2-1, with a possible D match to TRBD2 (5 bases). Germline V gives CDR1 SGHDT, CDR2 YYEEEE. V was trimmed by 4 bases and J by 4 bases, leaving 21 bases between them. The CDR3 totals 17 residues. The CDR3 is CASSLPPDYNTYNEQFF. Here the CDR3 DNA reads TGTGCCAGCAGCCTCCCCCCCGACTACAATACTTACAATGAGCAGTTCTTC.

The table lists this clonotype with many counts. V usage is TRBV29-1 and J usage is TRBJ2-3; 8 bases agree with TRBD2. CDR1 and CDR2 from the germline V gene are SQVTM and ANQGSEA. V was clipped by 4 bases and J by 3 bases; unmatched bases: 9. This CDR3 has 15 amino acids. Written as DNA, the CDR3 is TGCAGCGTTGGAAAGCGGGAGAAGGGGACAGATACGCAGTATTTT. It is translated as CSVGKREKGTDTQYF.

This clonotype was seen ten or more times. The chain joins TRBV29-1 to TRBJ1-1; D remains unclear. Germline CDR1 reads SQVTM; CDR2 reads ANQGSEA. Trimming took off 3 bases at V and 0 bases at J, with 5 bases between the two ends. CDR3 length: 12 amino acids. Here the CDR3 DNA reads TGCAGCGTTGACTTGCTGAACACTGAAGCTTTCTTT. Protein sequence: CSVDLLNTEAFF.

In this sample, this clonotype turned up many times. V is TRBV7-2 and J is TRBJ1-5; D gene ambiguous. The CDR3 loop spans 14 amino acids. The V gene's germline CDR1 is SGHTA and CDR2 FQGNSA. Trimming took off 4 bases at V and 3 bases at J, with 10 bases between the two ends. CDR3 sequence reads: CASSYDQPNQPQHF. The CDR3 DNA reads TGTGCCAGCAGCTACGACCAGCCCAATCAGCCCCAGCATTTT.

This sequence joins TRBV3-1 and TRBJ2-1, with a weak D call TRBD2 (6 bases). Trimming removed 4 bases from V and 8 bases from J, with 21 bases in between. The CDR3 consists of 16 residues. In germline, CDR1 is LGHDT, CDR2 YNNKEL (reference sequence). DNA of the CDR3: TGTGCCAGCAGCCTAACCTCGAGACTAGGGCTGGATGAGCAGTTCTTC. The encoded protein is CASSLTSRLGLDEQFF.

This clonotype was counted ten times or more. This chain connects TRBV6-5 to TRBJ2-7, with 10 bases lining up with TRBD1. The trim removed 0 bases at V and 4 bases at J, leaving 3 bases unmatched. Germline V gene data show CDR1 as MNHEY and CDR2 as SVGAGI. The length of the CDR3 is 15 residues. CDR3: CASSYSGTGVYEQYF. DNA of the CDR3: TGTGCCAGCAGTTACTCCGGGACAGGGGTTTACGAGCAGTACTTC.